This T cell receptor beta chain was identified during a study of T cell repertoires in cytomegalovirus infection. At the level of the study: A matching HLA type, together with CMV infection, was signaled by public TCR beta signatures.

This clonotype occurred a few times. Its matching antigen is unknown. Findings and caveats of the study: Totalled public TCR beta family frequency picked out people who carried CMV plus the relevant HLA. Clonotype analysis showed dominance of the ex vivo response by HLA-C-restricted CMV-specific TCR beta clonotypes.

TCRdb redid the calling of the reads with MiXCR, one entry per CDR3 protein. The data hold 150,000 to 200,000 distinct CDR3 sequences, with 28% observed a single time. V gave up 8 bases and J gave up 7 bases; unmatched junction bases: 6. The CDR3 is 14 residues long. The V gene's germline CDR1 is MNHEY and CDR2 SVGAGI. The sequence derives from a human donor in good health (CMV status not recorded). Some clones in this sample may be carry-over from other donors' samples. The chain carries TRBV6-5 and TRBJ2-1; 12 bases map to TRBD1. Specimen: PBMCs. The CDR3 region is CASVRDRGLNEQFF. The CDR3 nucleotides read TGTGCCAGCGTCCGGGACAGGGGGCTGAATGAGCAGTTCTTC.